Presented here are 9 T cell receptor beta chains from one specimen sequenced in a study of identical twins. TCRdb re-derived calls from the 5' RACE reads in MiXCR, one entry per CDR3 protein. The repertoire holds approximately 890,000 distinct CDR3 sequences, with approximately 13% as singletons. The sample was also reused in another study, on yellow fever vaccine responses in identical twins.

The sequenced material came from PBMCs. The receptors come from a woman aged 18-29 years in good health.

The chain uses TRBV5-6 and TRBJ2-3; perhaps D is TRBD1 or TRBD2 (5 bases each). Germline values: CDR1 SGHDT, CDR2 YYEEEE. Trimming stripped 0 bases from V and 1 base from J, with 9 bases between. This CDR3 is 15 amino acids long. CDR3 nucleotides: TGTGCCAGCAGCTTGGTCCAGGGACGCACAGATACGCAGTATTTT. This translates into CASSLVQGRTDTQYF.

This clonotype has only a few counts. The V call is TRBV20-1, the J call TRBJ2-5; D is ambiguous. Germline values: CDR1 DFQATT, CDR2 SNEGSKA (reference sequence). V shed 6 bases and J shed 1 base, with 9 bases lying between them. The CDR3 loop spans 12 amino acids. The CDR3 DNA reads as TGCAGTGCCCTGTGGGGCCAAGAGACCCAGTACTTC. It encodes CSALWGQETQYF.

This clonotype occurred many times. The chain combines TRBV5-1 with TRBJ2-7; D may match TRBD1 or TRBD2 (5 bases each). This CDR3 is 14 amino acids long. V was shortened by 2 bases and J by 1 base, with 10 bases between the two germline ends. From germline, CDR1 is SGHRS and CDR2 YFSETQ. This CDR3 is CASSFSGGSYEQYF. CDR3 nucleotide sequence: TGCGCCAGCAGCTTCAGTGGGGGATCCTACGAGCAGTACTTC.

The chain carries TRBV16 and TRBJ1-6, with 8 bases fitting TRBD1. V shed 4 bases, J shed 3 bases, and the junction held 8 bases outside the gene matches. This CDR3 region has 17 residues. Germline V gives CDR1 KGHSY, CDR2 FQNENV. The CDR3 region is CASSRPGTGVYNSPLHF. CDR3 nucleotide sequence: TGTGCCAGCAGCCGCCCTGGGACAGGCGTCTATAATTCACCCCTCCACTTT.

The chain uses TRBV4-1 and TRBJ2-4, with a possible D match to TRBD1 (5 bases). The CDR3 is made up of 17 amino acids. The germline CDR1 and CDR2 sequences are MGHRA and YSYEKL. The V end was cut by 0 bases, the J end by 0 bases, with 12 bases between. The CDR3 region is CASSQEGSRGAKNIQYF. The CDR3 DNA reads as TGCGCCAGCAGCCAAGAAGGATCAAGGGGAGCCAAAAACATTCAGTACTTC.

This clonotype was counted a few times. The rearrangement joins TRBV29-1 to TRBJ2-3, with 14 bases fitting TRBD2. J was trimmed by 6 bases and V by 5 bases; bases with no gene match: 10. Germline CDR1 SQVTM, CDR2 ANQGSEA. The CDR3 is 16 amino acids. This CDR3 reads CSVHPKTSGRVDTQYF. The CDR3 nucleotides read TGCAGCGTTCACCCCAAGACTAGCGGGAGGGTGGATACGCAGTATTTT.

Ten or more counts support this clonotype. This sequence joins TRBV7-9 and TRBJ2-7; tentatively, D is TRBD1 (6 bases). This CDR3 is built from 14 residues. V was trimmed by 6 bases and J by 5 bases, leaving 17 bases between them. From germline, CDR1 is SEHNR and CDR2 FQNEAQ (reference sequence). The CDR3 region has the DNA TGTGCCAGCAGTTCAGTAGGGGGTCGGGACGAGCAGTACTTC. Translating it yields CASSSVGGRDEQYF.

This clonotype has a count of ten or more. This chain uses TRBV4-1 with TRBJ2-1, with D possibly TRBD1 on 6 matching bases. The germline V gene has CDR1 MGHRA and CDR2 YSYEKL. This CDR3 comprises 14 residues. V lost 4 bases and J 4 bases, leaving 11 bases between the germline ends. This CDR3 is CASSLRTEYNEQFF. DNA for the CDR3: TGCGCCAGCAGCCTCAGGACAGAGTACAATGAGCAGTTCTTC.

This clonotype was observed at least ten times. CDR3 nucleotides: TGTGCCAGCAGTTTACCGGGACAGCCCTACGAGCAGTACTTC. Its protein is CASSLPGQPYEQYF. This chain links TRBV12-3 or TRBV12-4 with TRBJ2-7, with TRBD1 matching over 7 bases. The ends lost 2 bases at V and 2 bases at J; junction bases unmatched: 3. The CDR3 totals 14 residues.